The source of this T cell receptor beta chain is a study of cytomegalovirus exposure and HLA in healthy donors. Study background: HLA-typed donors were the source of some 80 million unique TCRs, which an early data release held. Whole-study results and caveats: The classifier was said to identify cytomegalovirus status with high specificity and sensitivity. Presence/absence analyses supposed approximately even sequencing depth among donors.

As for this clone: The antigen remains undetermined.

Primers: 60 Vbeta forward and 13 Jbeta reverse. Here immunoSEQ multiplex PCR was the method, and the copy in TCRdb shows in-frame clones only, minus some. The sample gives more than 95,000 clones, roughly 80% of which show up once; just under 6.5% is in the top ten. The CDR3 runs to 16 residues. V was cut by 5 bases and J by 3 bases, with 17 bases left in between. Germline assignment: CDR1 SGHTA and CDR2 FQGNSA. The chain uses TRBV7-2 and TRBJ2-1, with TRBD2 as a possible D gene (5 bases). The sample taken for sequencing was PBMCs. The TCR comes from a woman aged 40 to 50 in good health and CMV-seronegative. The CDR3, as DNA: TGTGCCAGCAGCAAGAGCCGGGGTACCTACTACAATGAGCAGTTCTTC. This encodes CASSKSRGTYYNEQFF.